A single sample gave rise to the 10 T cell receptor beta chains below, sequenced in a study of shared clonotypes between healthy human individuals. The repertoire was sequenced with immunoSEQ multiplex PCR; TCRdb's copy has only in-frame clones and lacks some. The sample contains 600,000 to 750,000 clones, approximately 79% of which appear only once. Specimen: memory CD4+ T cells sorted from blood. Subset here: CD45RA-negative fraction. All receptors derive from a woman under 40 in good health.

The chain is built from TRBV5-4 and TRBJ2-3; D unresolved. The germline V gene has CDR1 SGHNT and CDR2 YYREEE (reference sequence). The CDR3 runs 14 residues. The V and J ends lost 1 base and 0 bases respectively, with 6 bases between them. The CDR3 loop is CASSLMGSTDTQYF. The CDR3 DNA sequence: TGTGCCAGCAGCTTGATGGGTAGCACAGATACGCAGTATTTT.

The chain carries TRBV7-9 and TRBJ2-7; 11 bases match TRBD2. The CDR3 totals 15 residues. The J segment lost 2 bases and the V segment lost 6 bases, leaving 6 bases of the junction unmatched. Germline CDR1 reads SEHNR; CDR2 reads FQNEAQ (reference sequence). CDR3 DNA: TGTGCCAGCAGGGAGGCTAGCGGGGGGCCCTACGAGCAGTACTTC. This encodes CASREASGGPYEQYF. The full variable domain, rest sourced from reference TRBV7-9 and TRBJ2-7, is DTGVSQNPRHKITKRGQNVTFRCDPISEHNRLYWYRQTLGQGPEFLTYFQNEAQLEKSRLLSDRFSAERPKGSFSTLEIQRTEQGDSAMYLCASREASGGPYEQYFGPGTRLTVT.

The chain recombines TRBV2 with TRBJ2-7; no clear D gene. CDR1 and CDR2 (germline): SNHLY, FYNNEI. This CDR3 is built from 12 residues. The CDR3 DNA sequence: TGTGCGGGCGGAGAATTGTCCTACGAGCAGTACTTC. Its protein product is CAGGELSYEQYF. The full variable domain, with the rest looked up from reference TRBV2 and TRBJ2-7, is EPEVTQTPSHQVTQMGQEVILRCVPISNHLYFYWYRQILGQKVEFLVSFYNNEISEKSEIFDDQFSVERPDGSNFTLKIRSTKLEDSAMYFCAGGELSYEQYFGPGTRLTVT.

This clone was found a few times. CDR3 sequence (DNA): TGTGCCAGCACCGGGACTAGCGGGATGGTAGGGGAGCAGTACTTC. This gives the protein CASTGTSGMVGEQYF. This sequence joins TRBV2 and TRBJ2-7; 13 bases are a match to TRBD2. The length of the CDR3 is 15 residues. Germline lookup yields CDR1 SNHLY and CDR2 FYNNEI. The V and J ends lost 7 bases and 7 bases, in that order; junction bases with no gene match: 10.

The V and J genes are TRBV5-1 and TRBJ2-1; maybe TRBD1 (6 bases). Germline-derived CDR1 and CDR2 are SGHRS and YFSETQ. V lost 3 bases to trimming and J lost 8 bases, with 12 bases between them. The CDR3 extends over 13 amino acids. CDR3 DNA: TGCGCCAGCAGCTCAACAGGGATCGATGAGCAGTTCTTC. It is translated as CASSSTGIDEQFF.

The V gene is TRBV5-1, the J gene TRBJ2-1, with no clear D. The CDR3 contains 11 residues. V was trimmed by 0 bases and J by 12 bases, leaving 7 bases between them. Germline CDR1 reads SGHRS; CDR2 reads YFSETQ. This CDR3 is CASSLDVVQFF. The CDR3 nucleotides read TGCGCCAGCAGCTTGGATGTGGTGCAGTTCTTC. Full variable domain (remainder filled in from reference TRBV5-1 and TRBJ2-1): KAGVTQTPRYLIKTRGQQVTLSCSPISGHRSVSWYQQTPGQGLQFLFEYFSETQRNKGNFPGRFSGRQFSNSRSEMNVSTLELGDSALYLCASSLDVVQFFGPGTRLTVL.

J is TRBJ2-3 and V is TRBV5-4, with D unresolved. Between the trimmed V and J ends, which lost 2 bases and 0 bases, there was a span of 10 bases. The CDR3 is 15 amino acids. CDR1 SGHNT and CDR2 YYREEE come from the germline V gene (reference sequence). CDR3 DNA sequence: TGTGCCAGCAGCTTTGTGGCGGATAGCACAGATACGCAGTATTTT. Protein sequence: CASSFVADSTDTQYF.

The chain combines TRBV5-1 with TRBJ2-7; D perhaps matches TRBD2 (5 bases). The V end lost 4 bases, the J end lost 3 bases, and 14 bases lay between the germline ends. Germline V lookup: CDR1 SGHRS, CDR2 YFSETQ. This CDR3 has 14 amino acids. CDR3 in amino acids: CASSPGESGYEQYF. The DNA for the CDR3 is TGCGCCAGCAGCCCTGGCGAAAGCGGCTACGAGCAGTACTTC.

The table lists this clone with a count of one. The rearrangement uses TRBV5-4 and TRBJ2-7; 9 bases are shared with TRBD1. With V trimmed by 4 bases and J by 3 bases, 5 bases remained unmatched. This CDR3 spans 14 amino acids. Germline values: CDR1 SGHNT, CDR2 YYREEE (reference sequence). The CDR3 reads CASSVGQGFYEQYF. The CDR3 region has the DNA TGTGCCAGCAGCGTGGGACAGGGTTTCTACGAGCAGTACTTC.

This chain connects TRBV19 to TRBJ2-5; 8 bases fit TRBD2. Germline CDR1 reads LNHDA; CDR2 reads SQIVND (reference sequence). With V trimmed by 6 bases and J by 2 bases, 8 bases remained unmatched. This CDR3 has 15 amino acids. The CDR3 bases are TGTGCCAGTAGAGGAGAGACTAGCGCTCAAGAGACCCAGTACTTC. It specifies CASRGETSAQETQYF. The full variable domain, with the rest looked up from reference TRBV19 and TRBJ2-5, is DGGITQSPKYLFRKEGQNVTLSCEQNLNHDAMYWYRQDPGQGLRLIYYSQIVNDFQKGDIAEGYSVSREKKESFPLTVTSAQKNPTAFYLCASRGETSAQETQYFGPGTRLLVL.